Listed here is a single TCR beta chain. The authors' processing: The authors estimated nucleated cell counts from reference gene primer amplification. Sequenced by immunoSEQ multiplex PCR; TCRdb stores in-frame clones only, minus some. That table is the source of V, J and clone size, and D and trimming were worked out from the DNA. The repertoire holds some 200,000 clones, with about 87% as singletons. Patients from Seattle were sampled longitudinally, starting during active infection. The data stem from a study of blood T cell repertoires in COVID-19. Background on the study: There were acute and convalescent COVID-19 samples, and they came from the United States, Italy and Spain. Nucleic acid was either cDNA or gDNA, and it came from T cells, B-cell-depleted T cells, or PBMCs.

This CDR3 has 12 amino acids. Germline values: CDR1 SQVTM, CDR2 ANQGSEA. With V trimmed by 4 bases and J by 3 bases, 3 bases remained unmatched. The specimen sequenced was peripheral blood. The rearrangement joins TRBV29-1 to TRBJ2-7; 7 bases agree with TRBD1. The TCR originated in a woman in her seventies with COVID-19, enrolled during active disease. CDR3 protein: CSVGQGGYEQYF. The CDR3 region has the DNA TGCAGCGTTGGACAGGGTGGCTACGAGCAGTACTTC.